One and the same sample provided the 26 T cell receptor beta chains below, sequenced in a study of T cells in Graves' hyperthyroidism and ophthalmopathy. TCR beta CDR3 regions were amplified from RNA. TCR CDR3 regions were first amplified by RT-PCR with HTBI primers. TCRdb independently ran MiXCR on the multiplex PCR reads; one entry per CDR3 protein. The sample has a few hundred thousand distinct CDR3 sequences, about 16% seen once. Sequenced: blood. These receptors all come from a woman aged 25-40 years with Graves' ophthalmopathy.

This clonotype was counted a few times. This chain links TRBV5-4 with TRBJ1-2, with D tentatively TRBD1 (6 bases). V was cut by 5 bases and J by 4 bases, with 12 bases left in between. This CDR3 spans 13 amino acids. Germline CDR1 and CDR2: SGHNT and YYREEE (reference sequence). The CDR3 reads CASRNVQGYGYTF. The DNA of the CDR3 is TGTGCCAGCAGGAATGTACAGGGCTATGGCTACACCTTC.

The chain carries TRBV7-2 and TRBJ2-3; TRBD1 aligns across 9 bases. The CDR3 has 18 amino acids. From germline, CDR1 is SGHTA and CDR2 FQGNSA. J gave up 3 bases and V 4 bases, and 14 bases lay outside the gene matches. CDR3: CASSSPGQGRATTDTQYF. DNA of the CDR3: TGTGCCAGCAGCTCGCCGGGACAGGGCCGGGCGACGACAGATACGCAGTATTTT.

This clonotype has ten or more counts. The J gene is TRBJ1-5, the V gene TRBV4-2; 7 bases are a match to TRBD1. Germline V gene lookup returns CDR1 LGHNA and CDR2 YNFKEQ. The trim removed 2 bases at V and 6 bases at J, leaving 4 bases unmatched. The CDR3 is made up of 14 amino acids. The CDR3 here is CASSQSTGTQPQHF. In nucleotides, the CDR3 is TGTGCCAGCAGCCAATCGACAGGGACTCAGCCCCAGCATTTT.

This clonotype was observed many times. The rearrangement uses TRBV28 and TRBJ1-5, with a tentative D call TRBD1 (6 bases). V shed 7 bases and J shed 7 bases, with 23 bases lying between them. There are 16 residues in the CDR3. Germline V lookup: CDR1 MDHEN, CDR2 SYDVKM. The CDR3 sequence is CASIIGGEGVTQPQHF. The CDR3 nucleotides read TGTGCCAGCATCATAGGGGGAGAGGGGGTCACCCAGCCCCAGCATTTT. Drawing the rest from reference TRBV28 and TRBJ1-5, the complete variable domain is DVKVTQSSRYLVKRTGEKVFLECVQDMDHENMFWYRQDPGLGLRLIYFSYDVKMKEKGDIPEGYSVSREKKERFSLILESASTNQTSMYLCASIIGGEGVTQPQHFGDGTRLSIL.

This clonotype was detected many times. The chain couples TRBV6-1 to TRBJ1-1; D is uncertain. Germline V gene data show CDR1 as MNHNS and CDR2 as SASEGT. This CDR3 contains 14 residues. V lost 5 bases and J lost 5, with 15 bases in between. The CDR3 coding sequence is TGTGCCAGCAGTTTACGGGGAGGTATTACTGAAGCTTTCTTT. Residues: CASSLRGGITEAFF.

For the CDR3, the DNA is TGTGCCACAGGAGGGCCGGGGGCCATGAACACTGAAGCTTTCTTT. Amino acids: CATGGPGAMNTEAFF. The V gene is TRBV6-1, the J gene TRBJ1-1; TRBD1 is a possible D gene (6 bases). With 10 bases removed from V and 0 bases from J, the gap between germline ends came to 18 bases. Germline loops: CDR1 MNHNS, CDR2 SASEGT. The length of the CDR3 is 15 residues.

In this sample, this clonotype turned up many times. V usage is TRBV9 and J usage is TRBJ2-5, with 9 bases aligning to TRBD1. V gave up 3 bases and J gave up 5 bases; unmatched junction bases: 14. The CDR3 is 17 amino acids. Germline loops: CDR1 SGDLS, CDR2 YYNGEE. The CDR3 protein is CASSGLQGASVGETQYF. The CDR3 DNA reads as TGTGCCAGCAGCGGATTACAGGGGGCTTCGGTCGGGGAGACCCAGTACTTC.

This clonotype has a handful of counts. This chain uses TRBV6-5 with TRBJ1-2; TRBD1 is a possible D gene (6 bases). CDR1 and CDR2 (germline): MNHEY, SVGAGI. The CDR3 totals 15 residues. Trimming removed 2 bases at V and 2 bases at J, with 12 bases between. CDR3 amino acids: CASSYLTGINYGYTF. CDR3 sequence (DNA): TGTGCCAGCAGTTACCTTACAGGGATCAACTATGGCTACACCTTC.

V and J are TRBV20-1 and TRBJ1-4; no definite D call. With 3 bases removed from V and 0 bases from J, the gap between germline ends came to 11 bases. Germline assignment: CDR1 DFQATT and CDR2 SNEGSKA (reference sequence). This CDR3 region has 15 residues. The CDR3 DNA reads TGCAGTGCTAGGGACCGAGGGTCAACTAATGAAAAACTGTTTTTT. This codes for CSARDRGSTNEKLFF.

This clonotype was seen ten or more times. This chain connects TRBV20-1 to TRBJ1-2, with TRBD1 matching over 11 bases. Germline CDR1 and CDR2: DFQATT and SNEGSKA (reference sequence). Trimming took 5 bases from V and 3 from J; bases not matched to a gene: 14. This CDR3 comprises 17 residues. CDR3 DNA: TGCAGTGCTGGGAACGAGGACAGGGGGCAAGTAGACTATGGCTACACCTTC. This gives the protein CSAGNEDRGQVDYGYTF.

In this sample, this clonotype turned up many times. The chain uses TRBV20-1 and TRBJ2-3; D might be TRBD2 (5 bases). This CDR3 contains 14 residues. V was pared by 0 bases and J by 2 bases, with 9 bases between. Germline-derived CDR1 and CDR2 are DFQATT and SNEGSKA (reference sequence). The CDR3 DNA follows: TGCAGTGCTAGAGATCGGCTAGCCACAGATACGCAGTATTTT. Translated: CSARDRLATDTQYF.

V gene TRBV30 combines with J gene TRBJ2-4; D is perhaps TRBD1 (8 bases). Trimming cost V 2 bases and J 3 bases, with 17 bases left between them. The CDR3 totals 16 residues. Germline values: CDR1 GTSNPN, CDR2 SVGIG (reference sequence). The CDR3 spells CAWSRGAGGIKNIQYF. DNA of the CDR3: TGTGCCTGGAGTCGGGGGGCAGGGGGCATCAAAAACATTCAGTACTTC.

The chain carries TRBV20-1 and TRBJ2-1; maybe TRBD2 (5 bases). The CDR3 has 12 amino acids. V was clipped by 3 bases and J by 6 bases, with 9 bases between them. Germline CDR1 is DFQATT and CDR2 is SNEGSKA (reference sequence). The CDR3: CSARVEVNEQFF. The CDR3 DNA is TGCAGTGCTAGGGTGGAGGTCAATGAGCAGTTCTTC.

The table lists this clonotype with many counts. The chain carries TRBV4-3 and TRBJ2-7; D is perhaps TRBD2 (8 bases). The CDR3 contains 15 residues. The V gene's germline CDR1 is LGHNA and CDR2 YSLEER. V dropped 5 bases and J dropped 0 bases, with 14 bases sitting between them. The CDR3 DNA sequence: TGCGCCAGCAGCTTCGGGAGGGACAGCTCCTACGAGCAGTACTTC. Its protein product is CASSFGRDSSYEQYF.

This clonotype was seen at least ten times. The CDR3 coding sequence is TGTGCCAGCAGCCTCCTCGGGCAAAACATTCAGTACTTC. Residues: CASSLLGQNIQYF. This chain connects TRBV7-9 to TRBJ2-4; D unresolved. Germline CDR1 SEHNR, CDR2 FQNEAQ (reference sequence). This CDR3 is 13 amino acids long. The V end lost 5 bases, the J end lost 5 bases, and 10 bases lay between the germline ends. The whole variable domain, remainder taken from reference TRBV7-9 and TRBJ2-4, is DTGVSQNPRHKITKRGQNVTFRCDPISEHNRLYWYRQTLGQGPEFLTYFQNEAQLEKSRLLSDRFSAERPKGSFSTLEIQRTEQGDSAMYLCASSLLGQNIQYFGAGTRLSVL.

This chain joins TRBV11-1 and TRBJ2-7, with 9 bases lining up with TRBD1. J was trimmed by 1 base and V by 5 bases; bases with no gene match: 9. Germline CDR1 and CDR2: SGHAT and FQDESV (reference sequence). The CDR3 contains 16 residues. The CDR3 here is CASSLISGTGSYEQYF. The DNA for the CDR3 is TGTGCCAGCAGCCTTATTTCCGGGACAGGGTCCTACGAGCAGTACTTC.

At least ten counts were recorded for this clonotype. This chain links TRBV20-1 with TRBJ2-5, with D unclear. V was cut by 4 bases and J by 5 bases, with 11 bases left in between. CDR3 size: 12 residues. The germline V gene encodes CDR1 DFQATT and CDR2 SNEGSKA (reference sequence). CDR3 coding DNA: TGCAGTGCTATAGGACGCAGGGAGACCCAGTACTTC. Translated: CSAIGRRETQYF.

This clonotype was observed at least ten times. The chain uses TRBV20-1 and TRBJ2-5, with TRBD2 matching 8 bases. Germline trimming cut 1 base from V and 1 base from J; bases unmatched to any gene: 2. CDR3 length: 14 amino acids. The germline V gene has CDR1 DFQATT and CDR2 SNEGSKA (reference sequence). As DNA, the CDR3 is TGCAGTGCTAGAGTAGCGGGGATCCAAGAGACCCAGTACTTC. This sequence encodes CSARVAGIQETQYF.

This clonotype appeared many times. J is TRBJ1-2 and V is TRBV20-1; 7 nucleotides agree with TRBD1. Trimming removed 3 bases from V and 3 bases from J; junction bases left unmatched: 7. Germline V gives CDR1 DFQATT, CDR2 SNEGSKA (reference sequence). This CDR3 has 14 amino acids. CDR3 region: CSARAGQIDYGYTF. CDR3 nucleotides: TGCAGTGCTAGGGCGGGACAGATAGACTATGGCTACACCTTC.

The chain recombines TRBV12-3 or TRBV12-4 with TRBJ2-3; 8 bases are a match to TRBD2. V was pared by 7 bases and J by 1 base, with 7 bases of the junction left unmatched. There are 15 residues in the CDR3. The chain's CDR3 is CASTGGFHRTDTQYF. The CDR3 nucleotides are TGTGCCAGCACGGGGGGGTTCCACCGCACAGATACGCAGTATTTT.

This clonotype was recorded only once. Compared with germline, one end of the junction differs, possibly owing to a read error. The chain couples TRBV14 to TRBJ2-2; maybe TRBD1 (8 bases). Germline V gene sequence: CDR1 SGHDN, CDR2 FVKESK. The CDR3 spans 15 residues. The CDR3 loop reads CASSPWTGIGGGLFF. The CDR3 nucleotides are TGTGCCAGCAGCCCCTGGACAGGGATTGGCGGGGGGCTGTTTTTT. The full variable domain, in which reference TRBV14 and TRBJ2-2 provide the parts outside the CDR3, is EAGVTQFPSHSVIEKGQTVTLRCDPISGHDNLYWYRRVMGKEIKFLLHFVKESKQDESGMPNNRFLAERTGGTYSTLKVQPAELEDSGVYFCASSPWTGIGGGLFFGEGSRLTVL.

The genes are TRBV10-3 and TRBJ1-2; D is undetermined. The CDR3 is 12 residues long. Between the trimmed V and J ends, which lost 11 bases and 8 bases, there was a span of 18 bases. Germline CDR1 is ENHRY and CDR2 is SYGVKD. In DNA form, the CDR3 reads TGTGCCGCCTCCGAGATTACGGGGGGCTACACCTTC. This sequence encodes CAASEITGGYTF.

The V call is TRBV20-1, the J call TRBJ2-1; 7 nucleotides agree with TRBD2. The germline gives CDR1 DFQATT, CDR2 SNEGSKA (reference sequence). The CDR3 has 13 residues. V was pared by 4 bases and J by 4 bases, with 4 bases of the junction left unmatched. CDR3 loop: CSATLADYNEQFF. In DNA form, the CDR3 reads TGCAGTGCTACGCTAGCGGATTACAATGAGCAGTTCTTC.

This clonotype was counted ten times or more. This sequence joins TRBV3-1 and TRBJ2-7; D might be TRBD2 (6 bases). V shed 1 base and J shed 3 bases, with 10 bases lying between them. The germline V gene encodes CDR1 LGHDT and CDR2 YNNKEL (reference sequence). CDR3 length: 14 residues. The CDR3 region has the DNA TGTGCCAGCAGCCAAGTTGGGGGGAACTACGAGCAGTACTTC. Translation gives CASSQVGGNYEQYF.

The rearrangement links TRBV19 to TRBJ1-5; TRBD1 might be the D (6 bases). V lost 6 bases and J lost 0, with 9 bases in between. The CDR3 is 14 residues long. Germline V lookup: CDR1 LNHDA, CDR2 SQIVND (reference sequence). This CDR3 is CASSGGHSNQPQHF. The CDR3 DNA reads as TGTGCCAGTAGCGGGGGCCATAGCAATCAGCCCCAGCATTTT.

CDR3 sequence: CSASDGLASSYEQYF. The CDR3 DNA reads as TGCAGTGCTAGCGACGGACTAGCGAGCTCCTACGAGCAGTACTTC. The chain combines TRBV20-1 with TRBJ2-7, with 9 bases that match TRBD2. The germline CDR1 and CDR2 sequences are DFQATT and SNEGSKA (reference sequence). The CDR3 consists of 15 residues. The J segment lost 0 bases and the V segment lost 3 bases, leaving 6 bases of the junction unmatched.